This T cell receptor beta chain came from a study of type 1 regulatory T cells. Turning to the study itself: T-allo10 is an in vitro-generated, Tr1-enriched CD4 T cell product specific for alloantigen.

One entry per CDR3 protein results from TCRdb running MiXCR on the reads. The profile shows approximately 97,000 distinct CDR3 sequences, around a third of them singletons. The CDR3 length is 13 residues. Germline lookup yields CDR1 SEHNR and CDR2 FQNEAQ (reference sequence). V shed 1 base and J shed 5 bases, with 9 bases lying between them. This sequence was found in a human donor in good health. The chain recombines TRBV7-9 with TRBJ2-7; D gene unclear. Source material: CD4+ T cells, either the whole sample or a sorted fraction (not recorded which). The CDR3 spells CASSLEAADEQYF. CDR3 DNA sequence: TGTGCCAGCAGCTTAGAGGCAGCAGACGAGCAGTACTTC.